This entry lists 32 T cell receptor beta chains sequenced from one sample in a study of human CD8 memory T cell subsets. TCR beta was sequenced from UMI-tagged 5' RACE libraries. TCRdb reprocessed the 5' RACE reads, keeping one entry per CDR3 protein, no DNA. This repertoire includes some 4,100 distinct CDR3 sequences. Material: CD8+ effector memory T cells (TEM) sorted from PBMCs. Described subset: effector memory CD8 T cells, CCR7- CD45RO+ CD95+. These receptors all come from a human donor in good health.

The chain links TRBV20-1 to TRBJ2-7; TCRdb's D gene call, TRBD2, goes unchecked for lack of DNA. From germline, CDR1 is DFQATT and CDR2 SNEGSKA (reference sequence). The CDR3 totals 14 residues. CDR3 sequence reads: CSARSPLAGYEQYF.

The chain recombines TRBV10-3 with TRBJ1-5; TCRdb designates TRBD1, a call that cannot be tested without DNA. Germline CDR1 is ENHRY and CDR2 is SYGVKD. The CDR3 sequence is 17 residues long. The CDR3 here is CAISAILGQGIDQPQHF.

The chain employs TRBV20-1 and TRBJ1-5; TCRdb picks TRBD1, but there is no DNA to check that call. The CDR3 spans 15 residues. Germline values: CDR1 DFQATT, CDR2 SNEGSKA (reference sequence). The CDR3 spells CSAALGTGRNQPQHF.

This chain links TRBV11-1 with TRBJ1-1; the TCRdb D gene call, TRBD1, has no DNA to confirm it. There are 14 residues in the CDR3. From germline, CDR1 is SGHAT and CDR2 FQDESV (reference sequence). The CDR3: CASSSSLGDTEAFF.

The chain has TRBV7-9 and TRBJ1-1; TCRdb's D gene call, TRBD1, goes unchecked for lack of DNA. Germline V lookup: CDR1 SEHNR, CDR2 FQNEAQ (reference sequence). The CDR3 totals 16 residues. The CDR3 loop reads CASSLRDRVLNTEAFF.

The CDR3 here is CASSTIAGGDYEQYF. The chain uses TRBV3-1 and TRBJ2-7; TCRdb designates TRBD2, a call that cannot be tested without DNA. This CDR3 is 15 amino acids long. Germline V gene lookup returns CDR1 LGHDT and CDR2 YNNKEL (reference sequence).

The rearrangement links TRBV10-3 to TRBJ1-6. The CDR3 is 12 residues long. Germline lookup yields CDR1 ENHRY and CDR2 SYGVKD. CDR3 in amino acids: CAIRDNNSPLHF.

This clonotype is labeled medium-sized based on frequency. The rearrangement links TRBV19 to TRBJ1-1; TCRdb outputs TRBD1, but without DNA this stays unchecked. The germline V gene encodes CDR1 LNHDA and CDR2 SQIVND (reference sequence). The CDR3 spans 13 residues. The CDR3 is CAASGTLNTEAFF.

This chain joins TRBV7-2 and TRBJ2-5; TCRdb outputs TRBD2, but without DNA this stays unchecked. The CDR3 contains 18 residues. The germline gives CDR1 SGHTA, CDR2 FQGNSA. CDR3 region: CASSLSRTMLPYQETQYF.

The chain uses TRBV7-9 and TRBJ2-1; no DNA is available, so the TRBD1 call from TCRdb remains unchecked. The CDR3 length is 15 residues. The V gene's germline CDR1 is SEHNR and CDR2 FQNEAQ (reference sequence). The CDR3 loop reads CASSLDGAHPNEQFF. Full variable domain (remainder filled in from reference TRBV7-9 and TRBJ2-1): DTGVSQNPRHKITKRGQNVTFRCDPISEHNRLYWYRQTLGQGPEFLTYFQNEAQLEKSRLLSDRFSAERPKGSFSTLEIQRTEQGDSAMYLCASSLDGAHPNEQFFGPGTRLTVL.

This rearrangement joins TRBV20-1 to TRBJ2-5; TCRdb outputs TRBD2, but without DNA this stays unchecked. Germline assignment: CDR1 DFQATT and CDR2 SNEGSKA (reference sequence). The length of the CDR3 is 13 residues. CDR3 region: CSARERGQETQYF.

The chain's CDR3 is CSVGTGATEAFF. The chain has TRBV20-1 and TRBJ1-1; TCRdb picks TRBD1, but there is no DNA to check that call. The germline V gene has CDR1 DFQATT and CDR2 SNEGSKA (reference sequence). CDR3 length: 12 residues.

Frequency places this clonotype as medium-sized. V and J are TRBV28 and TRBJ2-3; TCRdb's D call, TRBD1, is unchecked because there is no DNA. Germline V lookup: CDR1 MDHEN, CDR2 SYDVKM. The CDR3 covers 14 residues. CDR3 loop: CASTELGNTDTQYF.

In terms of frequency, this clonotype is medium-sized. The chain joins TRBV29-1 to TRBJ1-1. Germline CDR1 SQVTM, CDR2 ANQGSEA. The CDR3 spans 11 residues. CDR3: CSPEENTEAFF.

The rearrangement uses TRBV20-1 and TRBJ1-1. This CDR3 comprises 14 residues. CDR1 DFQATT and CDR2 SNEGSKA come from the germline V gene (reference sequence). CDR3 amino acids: CSAKFGDKNTEAFF.

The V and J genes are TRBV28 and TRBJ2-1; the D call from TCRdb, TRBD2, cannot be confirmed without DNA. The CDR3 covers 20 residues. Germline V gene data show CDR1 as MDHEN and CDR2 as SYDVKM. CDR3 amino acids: CASSFRPRGGRSTSYNEQFF.

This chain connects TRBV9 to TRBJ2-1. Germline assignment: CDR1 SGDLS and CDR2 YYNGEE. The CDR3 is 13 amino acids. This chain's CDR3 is CASSDPYNNEQFF.

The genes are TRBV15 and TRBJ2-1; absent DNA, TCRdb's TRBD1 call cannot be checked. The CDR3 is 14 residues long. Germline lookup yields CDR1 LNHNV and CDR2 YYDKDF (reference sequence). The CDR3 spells CATSRELGGHEQFF.

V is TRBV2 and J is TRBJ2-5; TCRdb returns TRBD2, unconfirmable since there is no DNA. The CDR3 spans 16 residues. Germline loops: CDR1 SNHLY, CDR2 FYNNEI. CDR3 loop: CASSQNVAVYQETQYF.

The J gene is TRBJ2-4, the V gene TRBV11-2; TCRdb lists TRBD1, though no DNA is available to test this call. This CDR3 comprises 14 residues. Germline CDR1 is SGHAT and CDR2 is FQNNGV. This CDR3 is CASSLGLGANIQYF.

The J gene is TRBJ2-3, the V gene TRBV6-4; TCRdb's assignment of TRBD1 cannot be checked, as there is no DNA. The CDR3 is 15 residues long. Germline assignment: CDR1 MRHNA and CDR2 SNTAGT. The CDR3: CASSDGTGPFRVEYF.

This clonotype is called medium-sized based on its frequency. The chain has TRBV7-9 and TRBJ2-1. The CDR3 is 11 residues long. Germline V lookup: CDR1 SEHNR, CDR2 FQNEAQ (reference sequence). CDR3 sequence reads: CASSLGDKQFF.

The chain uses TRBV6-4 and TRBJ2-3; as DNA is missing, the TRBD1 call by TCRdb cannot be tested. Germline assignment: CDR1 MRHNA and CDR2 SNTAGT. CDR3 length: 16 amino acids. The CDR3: CASSDSAGQGSDTQYF.

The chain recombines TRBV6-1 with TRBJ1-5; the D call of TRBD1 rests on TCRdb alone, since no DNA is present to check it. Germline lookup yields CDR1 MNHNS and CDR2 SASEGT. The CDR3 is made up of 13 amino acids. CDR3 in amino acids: CASNGRDIEPQHF.

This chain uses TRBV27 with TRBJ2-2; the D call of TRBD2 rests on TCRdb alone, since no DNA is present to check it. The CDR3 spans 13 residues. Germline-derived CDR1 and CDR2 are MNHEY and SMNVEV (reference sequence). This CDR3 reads CASQEGNTGELFF.

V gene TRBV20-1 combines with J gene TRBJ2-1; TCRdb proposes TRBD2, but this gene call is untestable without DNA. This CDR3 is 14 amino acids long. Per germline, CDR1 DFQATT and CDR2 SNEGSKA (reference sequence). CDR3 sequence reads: CSARGLAENNEQFF.

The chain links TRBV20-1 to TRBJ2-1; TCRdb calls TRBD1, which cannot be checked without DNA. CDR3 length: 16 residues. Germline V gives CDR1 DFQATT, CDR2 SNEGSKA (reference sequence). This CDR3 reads CSARDLQGASYNEQFF.

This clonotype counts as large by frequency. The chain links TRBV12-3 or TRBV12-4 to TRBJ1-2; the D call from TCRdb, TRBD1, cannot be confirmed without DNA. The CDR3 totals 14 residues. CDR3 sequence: CASTPGSIVHGYTF.

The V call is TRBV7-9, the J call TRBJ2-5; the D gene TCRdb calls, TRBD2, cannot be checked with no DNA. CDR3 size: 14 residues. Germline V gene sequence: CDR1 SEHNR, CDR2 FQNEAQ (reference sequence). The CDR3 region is CASSSYRVEETQYF.

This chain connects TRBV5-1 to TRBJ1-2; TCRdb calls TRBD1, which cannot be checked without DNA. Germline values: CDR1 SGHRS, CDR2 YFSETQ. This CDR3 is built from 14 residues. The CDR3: CASSLGGQVSGYTF.

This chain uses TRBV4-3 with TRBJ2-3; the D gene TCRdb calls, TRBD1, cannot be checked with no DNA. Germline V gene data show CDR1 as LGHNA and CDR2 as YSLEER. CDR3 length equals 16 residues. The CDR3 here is CASSQDDRGLPNTQYF.

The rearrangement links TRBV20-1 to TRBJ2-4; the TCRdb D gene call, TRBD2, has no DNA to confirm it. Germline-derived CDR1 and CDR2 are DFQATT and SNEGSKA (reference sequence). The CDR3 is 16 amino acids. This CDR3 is CSAKTSGSGAKNIQYF.